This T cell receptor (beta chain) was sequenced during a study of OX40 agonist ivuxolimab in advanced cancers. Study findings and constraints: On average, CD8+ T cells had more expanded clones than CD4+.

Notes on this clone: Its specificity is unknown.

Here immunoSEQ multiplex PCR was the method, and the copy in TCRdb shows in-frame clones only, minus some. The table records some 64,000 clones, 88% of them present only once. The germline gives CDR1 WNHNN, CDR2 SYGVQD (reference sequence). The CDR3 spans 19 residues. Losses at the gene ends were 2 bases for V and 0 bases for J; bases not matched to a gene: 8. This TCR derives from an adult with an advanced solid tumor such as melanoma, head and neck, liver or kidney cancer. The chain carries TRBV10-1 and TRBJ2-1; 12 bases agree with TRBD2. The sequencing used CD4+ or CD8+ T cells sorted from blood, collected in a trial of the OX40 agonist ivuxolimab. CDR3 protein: CASSETGTSGPSSYNEQFF. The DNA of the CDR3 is TGCGCCAGCAGTGAGACCGGGACTAGCGGGCCTAGCTCCTACAATGAGCAGTTCTTC.